The clone carrying this TCR beta chain was detected a few times. Its antigen is undetermined. Germline CDR1 reads MDHEN; CDR2 reads SYDVKM. V lost 2 bases and J 7 bases, leaving 8 bases between the germline ends. The CDR3 covers 12 residues. These data come from a study of beta chain features in type 1 diabetes. Every isolated RNA sample was fully reverse transcribed, so sequencing captured expressed TCRB transcripts. Naive, central memory and regulatory T cell samples came to a mean of approximately 3.3 million reads. Assay: immunoSEQ multiplex PCR; the TCRdb copy retains only in-frame clones and omits some. Of 130,000 or so clones listed, roughly 10% are singletons. Study results and limitations: A definitive answer on HLA type influencing TCRB rearrangement was not reached here. Moderately but significantly shorter TCRB CDR3s were found in Type 1 diabetes patients in all four CD4+ subsets.

Specimen: central memory CD4+ T cells from blood. This TCR came from a man aged 25-40 years with type 1 diabetes. The gene calls are TRBV28 and TRBJ1-1; D remains ambiguous. Here the CDR3 DNA reads TGTGCCAGCAGTTTAAATCGAGATGAAGCTTTCTTT. It is translated as CASSLNRDEAFF.